A single sample is the source of the 15 T cell receptor beta chains below, sequenced in a study of blood T cells in healthy people across ages. The second PCR ran about 6 to 11 cycles with a sample-barcoded 5' primer and J-beta primers. TCRdb independently ran MiXCR on the 5' RACE reads; one entry per CDR3 protein. The sample has about a million distinct CDR3 sequences; about two fifths are singletons. The source material was blood. Receptors originate from a man aged 18-30 years in good health.

The chain recombines TRBV6-5 with TRBJ2-1, with a weak D call TRBD2 (6 bases). V was cut by 7 bases and J by 3 bases, with 13 bases left in between. Per germline, CDR1 MNHEY and CDR2 SVGAGI. The CDR3 has 14 amino acids. CDR3 DNA sequence: TGTGCCAGCACGTCGGTGCGGGGCTACAATGAGCAGTTCTTC. It codes for CASTSVRGYNEQFF.

This clonotype has just a few counts. V usage is TRBV4-3 and J usage is TRBJ1-2; D unresolved. This CDR3 is 15 amino acids long. Germline V gene sequence: CDR1 LGHNA, CDR2 YSLEER. Trimming pared 0 bases from V and 5 bases from J, leaving 13 bases between. CDR3 residues: CASSQDSRNSYGYTF. The CDR3 nucleotides read TGCGCCAGCAGCCAAGACTCCCGGAATAGTTATGGCTACACCTTC.

In the case of this clonotype: One junction end does not reproduce the germline sequence, and a read error may be involved. The chain combines TRBV7-9 with TRBJ2-1; D gene ambiguous. Per the germline V gene, CDR1 is SEHNR and CDR2 is FQNEAQ (reference sequence). CDR3 length: 11 amino acids. The CDR3 region is CASSRYSEQFF. CDR3 DNA: TGTGCCAGCAGCCGCTACAGTGAGCAGTTCTTC.

The chain uses TRBV29-1 and TRBJ2-2, with 10 positions matching TRBD2. This CDR3 has 18 amino acids. V was clipped by 2 bases and J by 3 bases; unmatched bases: 12. Germline V lookup: CDR1 SQVTM, CDR2 ANQGSEA. The CDR3 here is CSVEMESLAGAYTGELFF. DNA for the CDR3: TGCAGCGTTGAAATGGAGTCTCTAGCGGGAGCATACACCGGGGAGCTGTTTTTT.

Here the CDR3 DNA reads TGTGCCAGGAGGTCGGGACAGGGCAAATACGAGCAGTACTTC. Translating gives CARRSGQGKYEQYF. The chain combines TRBV6-2 or TRBV6-3 with TRBJ2-7; TRBD1 agrees at 9 bases. V dropped 9 bases and J dropped 4; count of bases not matched to a gene: 10. This CDR3 comprises 14 residues. The germline V gene encodes CDR1 MNHEY and CDR2 SVGEGT.

The chain couples TRBV25-1 to TRBJ1-2; no definite D call. The V gene lost 3 bases and the J gene lost 3 bases, with 11 bases spanning the gap. Per germline, CDR1 MGHDK and CDR2 SYGVNS. The CDR3 sequence is 14 residues long. In DNA, the CDR3 is TGTGCCAGCAGTGATAACCAGGTGGACTATGGCTACACCTTC. Translation: CASSDNQVDYGYTF.

This clonotype was detected ten times or more. The chain has TRBV15 and TRBJ2-3; D gene unclear. Germline CDR1 is LNHNV and CDR2 is YYDKDF (reference sequence). The CDR3 consists of 17 residues. V lost 0 bases, J lost 4 bases, and 17 bases lay in between. The CDR3 sequence: CATSRDPPRPNSDTQYF. In DNA, the CDR3 is TGTGCCACCAGCAGAGATCCTCCTAGGCCTAACTCAGATACGCAGTATTTT.

J is TRBJ2-5 and V is TRBV3-1; 8 bases align to TRBD1. In germline, CDR1 is LGHDT, CDR2 YNNKEL (reference sequence). The V gene end was trimmed by 0 bases and the J gene end by 6 bases; junction bases not matched to a gene: 6. The CDR3 is made up of 15 amino acids. The CDR3 bases are TGTGCCAGCAGCCAAGATGCAGGGGGCGGAAAGACCCAGTACTTC. The encoded protein is CASSQDAGGGKTQYF.

The gene calls are TRBV20-1 and TRBJ1-2; TRBD1 matches at 7 bases. CDR1 is DFQATT, CDR2 SNEGSKA, per germline (reference sequence). The CDR3 runs to 13 residues. Trimming cost V 1 base and J 6 bases; bases outside gene matches: 5. The CDR3, as DNA: TGCAGTGCTAGAGGACAGGGCCCGGATGGCTACACCTTC. Translation: CSARGQGPDGYTF.

The chain carries TRBV20-1 and TRBJ2-1; 9 bases match TRBD2. The trim removed 6 bases at V and 9 bases at J, leaving 12 bases unmatched. Per germline, CDR1 DFQATT and CDR2 SNEGSKA (reference sequence). The CDR3 consists of 14 residues. The CDR3 nucleotides read TGCAGTGCCATCGCGGGGGGGCCGGTTTCTGAGCAGTTCTTC. Its protein is CSAIAGGPVSEQFF.

The V and J genes are TRBV20-1 and TRBJ1-4, with D uncertain. Germline loops: CDR1 DFQATT, CDR2 SNEGSKA (reference sequence). V was clipped by 5 bases and J by 0 bases, with 10 bases between them. CDR3 length equals 14 residues. In DNA form, the CDR3 reads TGCAGTGCTGTGGGCGGGGCAACTAATGAAAAACTGTTTTTT. Amino acid sequence: CSAVGGATNEKLFF.

The J gene is TRBJ2-6, the V gene TRBV6-5, with no clear D. Deletions cut 2 bases from V and 0 bases from J, with 8 bases between. Germline V gene data show CDR1 as MNHEY and CDR2 as SVGAGI. The CDR3 spans 16 residues. The CDR3 sequence: CASSYTTLSGANVLTF. The DNA of the CDR3 is TGTGCCAGCAGTTACACTACCCTCTCTGGGGCCAACGTCCTGACTTTC.

The chain is built from TRBV6-2 or TRBV6-3 and TRBJ2-1; TRBD1 is a possible D gene (6 bases). This CDR3 region has 12 residues. CDR1 and CDR2 (germline): MNHEY, SVGEGT. The V end lost 6 bases, the J end lost 9 bases, and 12 bases lay between the germline ends. CDR3 nucleotides: TGTGCCAGCAGCCTTGGACAGATTGAGCAGTTCTTC. Its translation is CASSLGQIEQFF.

In this sample, this clonotype turned up many times. V usage is TRBV10-3 and J usage is TRBJ2-3; TRBD2 agrees at 8 bases. The CDR3 extends over 15 amino acids. The ends lost 3 bases at V and 2 bases at J; junction bases unmatched: 4. Looked up from germline, CDR1 is ENHRY and CDR2 is SYGVKD. The CDR3 bases are TGTGCCATCAGTGATGGACTAGCAGACACAGATACGCAGTATTTT. Protein: CAISDGLADTDTQYF.

V is TRBV2 and J is TRBJ1-1; no clear D. CDR1 and CDR2 from the germline V gene are SNHLY and FYNNEI. The CDR3 consists of 14 residues. V dropped 2 bases and J dropped 3 bases, with 10 bases sitting between them. CDR3 DNA: TGTGCCAGCAGTGAAACTAGTGTGGACACTGAAGCTTTCTTT. Residues: CASSETSVDTEAFF.